The sample holds a few counts of the clone carrying this T cell receptor beta chain. The target antigen is unknown. This sample was taken from a study of response to subunit inactivated influenza vaccine. Findings of the study overall: Few additional T cells are recruited per seasonal influenza vaccination, authors suggested.

TCRdb reanalysed the RT-PCR reads using MiXCR and keeps one entry per CDR3 protein. The sample records hundreds of thousands of distinct CDR3 sequences, more than 11% being singletons. This CDR3 spans 14 amino acids. CDR1 is SGHNT and CDR2 is YYREEE in the germline V gene (reference sequence). Trimming stripped 1 base from V and 4 bases from J, with 11 bases between. The receptor was isolated from a man in his forties or fifties who received an inactivated influenza vaccine. This sequence joins TRBV5-4 and TRBJ2-5, with a possible D match to TRBD1 (5 bases). The sequenced sample was PBMCs from blood, obtained 14 to 15 days before vaccination. Here the CDR3 DNA reads TGTGCCAGCAGCTTGCCCCAGGGTGGAGAGACCCAGTACTTC. It codes for CASSLPQGGETQYF.